The clone carrying this T cell receptor beta chain was counted many times. The target antigen is unknown. The data derive from a study of T cells in Graves' hyperthyroidism and ophthalmopathy. Study-level points and caveats: Blood held most thyroid clonotypes expanded above 0.001 frequency.

Amplified TCR beta CDR3 regions derived from RNA transcripts. HTBI primers were the set used in a first-round RT-PCR of the TCR CDR3. TCRdb fed the multiplex PCR reads into MiXCR, producing one record per CDR3 protein. The table records roughly 580,000 distinct CDR3 sequences, more than 45% of them present only once. V lost 4 bases and J 8 bases, leaving 12 bases between the germline ends. The CDR3 loop spans 12 amino acids. The germline V gene encodes CDR1 SGHRS and CDR2 YFSETQ. Hyperthyroidism of Graves' type that showed no ophthalmopathy progression within 18 months was stable. The study enrolled patients aged 18 to 65 with newly diagnosed hyperthyroidism of under 2 months' duration.

This receptor was identified in a woman younger than 35 with Graves' hyperthyroidism. Sequencing input: peripheral blood or thyroid tissue (not recorded which). This chain connects TRBV5-1 to TRBJ1-2; D is undetermined. The CDR3 DNA reads as TGCGCCAGCAGCCTGGACCGTCGGGGCTACACCTTC. It yields the protein CASSLDRRGYTF.